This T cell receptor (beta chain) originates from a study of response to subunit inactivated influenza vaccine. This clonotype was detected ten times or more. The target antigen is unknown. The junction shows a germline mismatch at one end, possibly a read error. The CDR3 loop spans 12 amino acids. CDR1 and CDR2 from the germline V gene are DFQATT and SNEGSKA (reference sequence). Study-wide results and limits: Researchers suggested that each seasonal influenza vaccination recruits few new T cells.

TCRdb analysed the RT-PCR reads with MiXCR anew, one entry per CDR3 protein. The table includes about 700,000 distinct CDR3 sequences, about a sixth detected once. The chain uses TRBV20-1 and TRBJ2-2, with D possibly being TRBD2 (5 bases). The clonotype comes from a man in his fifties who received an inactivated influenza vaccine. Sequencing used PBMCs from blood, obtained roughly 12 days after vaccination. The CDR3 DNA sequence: TGCAGTGCTAGTAACTCGCCCGGGGTGCTGTTTTTT. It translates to CSASNSPGVLFF.